This section outlines one TCR beta chain sequence together with its context. The data derive from a study of blood T cell repertoires in COVID-19. As for the study in general: Whether acute or convalescent, the COVID-19 samples came from the United States, Italy and Spain. Sources were T cells, B-cell-depleted T cells, or PBMCs; the material itself was cDNA or gDNA.

Germline V gene lookup returns CDR1 LNHDA and CDR2 SQIVND (reference sequence). The CDR3 is made up of 14 amino acids. Trimming took off 7 bases at V and 3 bases at J, with 10 bases between the two ends. Original processing notes: Counts of nucleated cells, estimated from reference gene primer amplification, were obtained. Profiled with immunoSEQ multiplex PCR; TCRdb holds only in-frame clones, not every one. For V, J and clone size, that table is used; D and trimming come from the DNA. The sample contains about 130,000 clones, nearly 90% of which appear only once. This rearrangement joins TRBV19 to TRBJ2-6, with D unresolved. The origin of this receptor is an elderly woman with acute or convalescent COVID-19. The sample comprised peripheral blood. In nucleotides, the CDR3 is TGTGCCAGTACCCATCGAGGTGGGGCCAACGTCCTGACTTTC. Translated, it gives CASTHRGGANVLTF. The variable domain in full, with the rest retrieved from reference TRBV19 and TRBJ2-6, is DGGITQSPKYLFRKEGQNVTLSCEQNLNHDAMYWYRQDPGQGLRLIYYSQIVNDFQKGDIAEGYSVSREKKESFPLTVTSAQKNPTAFYLCASTHRGGANVLTFGAGSRLTVL.